This entry lists 9 T cell receptor beta chains sequenced from one sample in a study of T cells expressing NK-cell markers. For each CDR3 protein, TCRdb gives one entry from its re-call of the 5' RACE reads, without DNA. The listing records about 460,000 distinct CDR3 sequences. Sequencing was performed on blood T cells: a sorted CD56 or NKG2C T cell subset, CD4+ or CD8+ T cells, or bulk PBMC T cells (not recorded which). These receptors were collected from a woman between 45 and 60 years old in good health.

V is TRBV3-1 and J is TRBJ1-2. This CDR3 comprises 15 residues. Germline CDR1 and CDR2: LGHDT and YNNKEL (reference sequence). This CDR3 is CASSHDLGASYGYTF.

The genes are TRBV4-1 and TRBJ1-5; the TCRdb D gene call, TRBD1, has no DNA to confirm it. This CDR3 contains 15 residues. The germline CDR1 and CDR2 sequences are MGHRA and YSYEKL. CDR3: CASSQETGRNQPQHF.

The gene calls are TRBV29-1 and TRBJ2-2; TCRdb's assignment of TRBD1 cannot be checked, as there is no DNA. CDR1 and CDR2 (germline): SQVTM, ANQGSEA. The CDR3 is 12 amino acids. CDR3 sequence: CSTPGSTGELFF.

This rearrangement joins TRBV29-1 to TRBJ1-1; TCRdb's D gene call, TRBD1, goes unchecked for lack of DNA. Germline V lookup: CDR1 SQVTM, CDR2 ANQGSEA. The CDR3 extends over 14 amino acids. The CDR3 sequence: CSVQPGVLNTEAFF.

V and J are TRBV29-1 and TRBJ2-1; TCRdb lists TRBD2, though no DNA is available to test this call. The CDR3 contains 12 residues. CDR1 and CDR2 from the germline V gene are SQVTM and ANQGSEA. CDR3 residues: CSVDPSVGEQFF.

The chain joins TRBV3-1 to TRBJ2-7. The CDR3 is 15 residues long. CDR1 and CDR2 (germline): LGHDT, YNNKEL (reference sequence). CDR3: CASSQDLSRSYEQYF.

This chain links TRBV20-1 with TRBJ2-7; TCRdb's D gene call, TRBD1, goes unchecked for lack of DNA. This CDR3 has 14 amino acids. Germline V gives CDR1 DFQATT, CDR2 SNEGSKA (reference sequence). CDR3 amino acids: CSATKGQSGLEQYF.

The chain employs TRBV19 and TRBJ2-1; TCRdb's D call of TRBD1 is untestable without DNA. This CDR3 has 15 residues. Germline CDR1 LNHDA, CDR2 SQIVND (reference sequence). The CDR3 sequence: CASSIIQGSYNEQFF.

The CDR3 sequence is CASSESGLQTDTQYF. The chain links TRBV10-1 to TRBJ2-3; TCRdb's D gene call, TRBD2, goes unchecked for lack of DNA. Germline V gene lookup returns CDR1 WNHNN and CDR2 SYGVQD (reference sequence). This CDR3 is built from 15 residues.